Sequencing of this T cell receptor beta chain was carried out in a study of blood T cell repertoires in COVID-19. The ends were cut back, 5 bases at V and 6 bases at J, with 10 bases in the middle. Germline CDR1 SQVTM, CDR2 ANQGSEA. There are 11 residues in the CDR3. The assay was immunoSEQ multiplex PCR, and TCRdb's table has in-frame clones only and misses some. Of 20,000 or so clones in the sample, around 90% were seen once. The gene calls are TRBV29-1 and TRBJ1-2; a weak D match, TRBD1 (6 bases). The sample consisted of peripheral blood. The receptor was isolated from a human donor with active COVID-19. The donor label of this sample is uncertain. The CDR3 region has the DNA TGCAGCGTTACAAGGACAGATGGCTACACCTTC. Translating gives CSVTRTDGYTF.